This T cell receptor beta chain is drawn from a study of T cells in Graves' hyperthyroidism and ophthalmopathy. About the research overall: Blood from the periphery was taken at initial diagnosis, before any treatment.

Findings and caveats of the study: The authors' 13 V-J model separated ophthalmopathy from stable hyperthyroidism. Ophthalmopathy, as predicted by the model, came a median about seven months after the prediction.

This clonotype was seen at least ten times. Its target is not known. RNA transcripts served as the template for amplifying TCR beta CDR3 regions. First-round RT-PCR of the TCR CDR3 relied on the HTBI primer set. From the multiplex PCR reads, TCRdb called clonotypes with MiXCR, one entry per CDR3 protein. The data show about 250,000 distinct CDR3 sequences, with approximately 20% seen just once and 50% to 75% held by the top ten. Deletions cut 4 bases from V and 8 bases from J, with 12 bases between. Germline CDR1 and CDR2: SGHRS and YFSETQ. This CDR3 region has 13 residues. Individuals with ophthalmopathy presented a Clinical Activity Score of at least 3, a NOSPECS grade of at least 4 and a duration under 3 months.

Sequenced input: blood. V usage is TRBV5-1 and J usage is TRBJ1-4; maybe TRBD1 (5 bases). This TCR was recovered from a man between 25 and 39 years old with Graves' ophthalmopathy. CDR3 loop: CASSQGPGEKLFF. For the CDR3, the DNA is TGCGCCAGCAGCCAAGGACCAGGGGAAAAACTGTTTTTT.